This TCR beta chain comes out of a study of identical twins' blood T cells. Study-wide results and limits: Top TCRbeta clonotypes were shared more with twin than unrelated donors. V gene usage reportedly matched far better within twin pairs than unrelated donors.

The three twin pairs were reared together, likely meeting the same infections. The CDR3 totals 18 residues. Germline CDR1 and CDR2: MNHEY and SMNVEV (reference sequence). V lost 1 base to trimming and J lost 0 bases, with 18 bases between them. As concerns this clonotype: What it recognizes is unknown.

Each TCR cDNA library carried sample-specific barcodes on both ends. TCRdb itself ran the 5' RACE reads through MiXCR, one entry per CDR3 protein. Of 300,000 to 450,000 distinct CDR3 sequences in the sample, over 25% were seen once. This chain links TRBV27 with TRBJ1-1, with D unclear. Sequenced sample: PBMCs. This clonotype was obtained from a woman aged 18 to 55 in good health. In DNA form, the CDR3 reads TGTGCCAGCAGTTTATTCTCGGGGAACCCCAATCTGAACACTGAAGCTTTCTTT. Translation gives CASSLFSGNPNLNTEAFF.